This T cell receptor (beta chain) was captured by sequencing in a study of blood T cell repertoires in COVID-19. Study in general: Samples representing acute and convalescent COVID-19 were sourced from the United States, Italy and Spain. Nucleic acid was either cDNA or gDNA, and it came from T cells, B-cell-depleted T cells, or PBMCs.

How the authors handled the data: Reference gene primer amplification yielded estimated nucleated cell counts. Measured with immunoSEQ multiplex PCR; TCRdb has only the in-frame clones, and not every one. The DNA was the basis for D and trimming; V, J and clone size are from that table. Of approximately 120,000 clones in the sample, roughly 75% were seen once. The germline CDR1 and CDR2 sequences are SGHRS and YFSETQ. The CDR3 length is 16 residues. V lost 0 bases and J 0 bases, leaving 12 bases between the germline ends. This clonotype was sampled from a human donor in a cohort sampled during active or convalescent COVID-19. The sample comprised peripheral blood. The chain is built from TRBV5-1 and TRBJ1-1; D remains ambiguous. CDR3 amino acids: CASSLGVSSMNTEAFF. CDR3 bases: TGCGCCAGCAGCTTGGGAGTGAGTTCCATGAACACTGAAGCTTTCTTT.